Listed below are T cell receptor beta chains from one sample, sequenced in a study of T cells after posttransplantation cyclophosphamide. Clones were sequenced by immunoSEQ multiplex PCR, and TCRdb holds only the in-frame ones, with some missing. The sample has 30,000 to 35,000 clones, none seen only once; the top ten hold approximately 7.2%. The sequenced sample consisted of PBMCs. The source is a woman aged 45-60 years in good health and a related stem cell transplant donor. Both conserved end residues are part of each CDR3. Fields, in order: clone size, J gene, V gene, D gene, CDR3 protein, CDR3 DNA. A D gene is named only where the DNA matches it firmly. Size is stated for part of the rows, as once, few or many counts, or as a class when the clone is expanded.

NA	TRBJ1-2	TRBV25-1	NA	CASTSTVEVRDGYTF	TGTGCCAGCACGAGTACTGTGGAGGTGAGGGATGGCTACACCTTC
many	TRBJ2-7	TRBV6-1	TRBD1	CASSRIGDSTYEQYF	TGTGCCAGCAGTCGAATCGGGGACAGCACCTACGAGCAGTACTTC
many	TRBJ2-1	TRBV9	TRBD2	CASSQSEREGRNEQFF	TGTGCCAGCAGCCAATCAGAGCGGGAGGGTCGAAATGAGCAGTTCTTC
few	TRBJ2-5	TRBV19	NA	CASSIRTLPTRSQETQYF	TGTGCCAGTAGTATCCGCACACTACCGACTAGATCCCAAGAGACCCAGTACTTC
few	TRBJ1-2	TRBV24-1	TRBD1	CATSPNRQGAYGYTF	TGTGCCACCAGTCCAAACAGACAGGGGGCCTATGGCTACACCTTC
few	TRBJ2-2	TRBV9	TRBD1	CASSLDRGVDRTGELFF	TGTGCCAGCAGCCTGGACAGGGGGGTCGATAGGACCGGGGAGCTGTTTTTT
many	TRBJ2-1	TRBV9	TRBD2	CASSDGTRDEQFF	TGTGCCAGCAGCGACGGGACTAGGGATGAGCAGTTCTTC
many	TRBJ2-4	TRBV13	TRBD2	CASSSDAGTSNAGAKNIQYF	TGTGCCAGCAGCTCAGACGCCGGGACTAGCAATGCCGGGGCCAAAAACATTCAGTACTTC
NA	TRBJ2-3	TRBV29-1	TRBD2	CSVEDRLAGLGSTDTQYF	TGCAGCGTTGAAGATCGACTAGCGGGATTAGGGTCGACAGATACGCAGTATTTT
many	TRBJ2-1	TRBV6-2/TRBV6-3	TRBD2	CASSYLSGLAYNEQFF	TGTGCCAGCAGTTACCTTAGCGGACTAGCCTACAATGAGCAGTTCTTC
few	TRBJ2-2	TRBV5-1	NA	CASSLYRANTGELFF	TGCGCCAGCAGCTTGTACAGGGCGAACACCGGGGAGCTGTTTTTT
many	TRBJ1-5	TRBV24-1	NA	CATSDRQVNQPQHF	TGTGCCACCAGTGACCGACAGGTTAATCAGCCCCAGCATTTT
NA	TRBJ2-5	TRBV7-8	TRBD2	CASSWTSGRAIGSQETQYF	TGTGCCAGCTCCTGGACTAGCGGGAGGGCCATAGGGTCCCAAGAGACCCAGTACTTC
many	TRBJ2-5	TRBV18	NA	CASSPLTGSKETQYF	TGTGCCAGCTCACCACTCACCGGGTCGAAAGAGACCCAGTACTTC
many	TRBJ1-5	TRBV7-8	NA	CASSGRILRGNQPQHF	TGTGCCAGCAGCGGGCGGATCCTCAGGGGCAATCAGCCCCAGCATTTT
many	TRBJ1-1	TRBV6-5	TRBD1	CASTDRVGSEAFF	TGTGCCAGCACGGACAGGGTCGGCTCTGAAGCTTTCTTT
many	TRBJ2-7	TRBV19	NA	CASSTTILTSYEQYF	TGTGCCAGTAGTACCACAATATTAACATCCTACGAGCAGTACTTC
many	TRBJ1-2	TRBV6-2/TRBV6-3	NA	CASSIQPGTRANYGYTF	TGTGCCAGCAGCATTCAGCCCGGGACAAGAGCTAACTATGGCTACACCTTC
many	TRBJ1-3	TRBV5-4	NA	CASSLMGASMVAIYF	TGTGCCAGCAGCTTGATGGGGGCGAGTATGGTGGCCATATATTTT
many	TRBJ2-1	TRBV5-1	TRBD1	CASRRQGIQRDEQFF	TGCGCCAGCAGAAGACAGGGTATCCAGAGGGATGAGCAGTTCTTC
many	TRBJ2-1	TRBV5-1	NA	CASSSFRVEQFF	TGCGCCAGCAGCTCATTTAGGGTAGAGCAGTTCTTC
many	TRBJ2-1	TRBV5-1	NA	CASSSLPQVFEQFF	TGCGCCAGCAGCTCGCTCCCTCAGGTATTTGAGCAGTTCTTC
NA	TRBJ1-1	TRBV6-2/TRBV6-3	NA	CASKATPDGEAFF	TGTGCCAGCAAGGCGACTCCCGATGGGGAAGCTTTCTTT
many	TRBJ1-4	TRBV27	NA	CAIKVREKLFF	TGTGCCATCAAGGTCCGAGAAAAACTGTTTTTT
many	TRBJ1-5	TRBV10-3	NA	CAISDPGHSNQPQHF	TGTGCCATCAGTGATCCAGGTCATAGCAATCAGCCCCAGCATTTT
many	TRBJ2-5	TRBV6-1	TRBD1	CASSETGVEETQYF	TGTGCCAGCAGCGAAACAGGGGTGGAGGAGACCCAGTACTTC
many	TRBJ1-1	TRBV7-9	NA	CASSLATANTEAFF	TGTGCCAGCAGCTTGGCGACAGCGAACACTGAAGCTTTCTTT
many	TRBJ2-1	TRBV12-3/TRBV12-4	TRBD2	CASSPRPSGDNEQFF	TGTGCCAGCAGTCCAAGGCCGAGCGGGGACAATGAGCAGTTCTTC
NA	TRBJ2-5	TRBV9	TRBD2	CASSVTSGRPETQYF	TGTGCCAGCAGCGTAACTAGCGGGAGGCCAGAGACCCAGTACTTC
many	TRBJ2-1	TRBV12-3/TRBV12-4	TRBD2	CASTRGVLGNEQFF	TGTGCCAGCACCCGGGGGGTCCTAGGCAATGAGCAGTTCTTC
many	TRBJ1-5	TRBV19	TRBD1	CASSMGDRAGQPQHF	TGTGCCAGTAGTATGGGCGACAGGGCGGGTCAGCCCCAGCATTTT
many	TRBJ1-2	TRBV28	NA	CASTSWWTTRDGYTF	TGTGCCAGCACCTCATGGTGGACAACAAGGGATGGCTACACCTTC
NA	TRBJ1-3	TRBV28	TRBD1	CASSIQGAFGNTIYF	TGTGCCAGCAGCATACAGGGGGCGTTCGGAAACACCATATATTTT
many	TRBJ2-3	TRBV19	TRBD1	CASRKQGAYITDTQYF	TGTGCCAGTAGAAAACAGGGGGCCTACATCACAGATACGCAGTATTTT
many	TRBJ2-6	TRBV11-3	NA	CASSLGTGFSGANVLTF	TGTGCCAGCAGCTTAGGGACTGGATTTTCTGGGGCCAACGTCCTGACTTTC
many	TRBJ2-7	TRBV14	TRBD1	CASSQRQGASYEQYF	TGTGCCAGCAGCCAACGGCAGGGGGCTTCCTACGAGCAGTACTTC
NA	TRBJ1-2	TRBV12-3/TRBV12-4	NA	CASSLMSGANYGYTF	TGTGCCAGCAGTTTAATGAGCGGGGCTAACTATGGCTACACCTTC
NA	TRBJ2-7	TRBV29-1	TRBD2	CSVDEASGSPYEQYF	TGCAGCGTTGATGAGGCTAGCGGGTCCCCCTACGAGCAGTACTTC
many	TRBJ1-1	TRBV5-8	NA	CASSLATGNTEAFF	TGTGCCAGCAGCTTGGCCACAGGGAACACTGAAGCTTTCTTT
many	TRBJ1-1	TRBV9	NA	CASSIRQNPEGMNTEAFF	TGTGCCAGCAGCATCCGGCAGAACCCAGAGGGTATGAACACTGAAGCTTTCTTT
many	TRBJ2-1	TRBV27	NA	CASTWASEKDEQFF	TGTGCCAGCACTTGGGCCTCGGAGAAAGATGAGCAGTTCTTC
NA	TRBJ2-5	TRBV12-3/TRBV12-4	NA	CASSFNRRAQETQYF	TGTGCCAGCAGTTTTAACCGGCGGGCCCAAGAGACCCAGTACTTC
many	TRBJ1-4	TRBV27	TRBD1	CASSPGQGPYEKLFF	TGTGCCAGCAGTCCCGGACAGGGACCATATGAAAAACTGTTTTTT
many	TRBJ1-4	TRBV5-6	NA	CASSLVPVHEKLFF	TGTGCCAGCAGCTTGGTTCCCGTTCATGAAAAACTGTTTTTT
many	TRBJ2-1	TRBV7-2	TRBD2	CASSPEPGLAGGQFF	TGTGCCAGCAGCCCAGAACCGGGACTAGCGGGGGGGCAGTTCTTC
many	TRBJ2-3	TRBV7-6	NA	CASSLRPVGSGGRDTQYF	TGTGCCAGCAGCTTGCGTCCGGTTGGCTCGGGGGGCAGAGATACGCAGTATTTT
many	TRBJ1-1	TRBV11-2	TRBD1	CASTTGQTEAFF	TGTGCCAGCACCACGGGACAGACTGAAGCTTTCTTT
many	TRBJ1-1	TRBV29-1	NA	CSLQALLNTEAFF	TGCAGCCTGCAGGCCCTGCTGAACACTGAAGCTTTCTTT
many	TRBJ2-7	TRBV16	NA	CASSRFSYEQYF	TGTGCCAGCAGCCGCTTCAGCTACGAGCAGTACTTC
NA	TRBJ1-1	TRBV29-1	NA	CSVRSVPEAFF	TGCAGCGTTAGAAGCGTCCCTGAAGCTTTCTTT
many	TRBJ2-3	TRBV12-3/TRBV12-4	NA	CASASDATGTDTQYF	TGTGCCAGCGCGTCCGACGCGACAGGCACAGATACGCAGTATTTT
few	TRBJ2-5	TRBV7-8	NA	CAAGPYQETQYF	TGTGCCGCGGGGCCATACCAAGAGACCCAGTACTTC